This entry lists 5 T cell receptor beta chains sequenced from one sample in a study of cytomegalovirus exposure and HLA in healthy donors. PCR used 60 Vbeta primers and 13 Jbeta primers. Sequenced by immunoSEQ multiplex PCR; TCRdb stores in-frame clones only, minus some. The listing contains approximately 110,000 clones. Sample: PBMCs. These receptors all stem from a man aged 35-49 years in good health and CMV-seronegative.

The chain has TRBV5-5 and TRBJ1-1, with TRBD1 as a possible D gene (6 bases). Germline loops: CDR1 SGHKS, CDR2 YYEKEE (reference sequence). Trimming cost V 5 bases and J 0 bases, with 11 bases left between them. There are 14 residues in the CDR3. The CDR3 sequence: CASRWDTMNTEAFF. CDR3 DNA sequence: TGTGCCAGCAGATGGGACACTATGAACACTGAAGCTTTCTTT.

The chain uses TRBV7-2 and TRBJ2-7; D gene ambiguous. Germline loops: CDR1 SGHTA, CDR2 FQGNSA. Trimming pared 3 bases from V and 3 bases from J, leaving 9 bases between. This CDR3 has 13 amino acids. The CDR3 bases are TGTGCCAGCAGCTTGCAACCAGGCTACGAGCAGTACTTC. It translates to CASSLQPGYEQYF.

The chain joins TRBV7-2 to TRBJ1-2, with TRBD1 as a possible D gene (6 bases). There are 15 residues in the CDR3. Trimming cost V 7 bases and J 5 bases, with 20 bases left between them. Germline V gene lookup returns CDR1 SGHTA and CDR2 FQGNSA. DNA for the CDR3: TGTGCCAGCAAAAGAGATAGAGGACAGAGATATGGCTACACCTTC. Translation gives CASKRDRGQRYGYTF.

The V call is TRBV30, the J call TRBJ2-1; 11 bases map to TRBD1. V trimming: 0 bases; J trimming: 3 bases; junction bases outside the gene matches: 4. Germline V gene sequence: CDR1 GTSNPN, CDR2 SVGIG (reference sequence). This CDR3 is 16 amino acids long. The CDR3 reads CAWSVLGTGGYNEQFF. The CDR3 bases are TGTGCCTGGAGTGTACTTGGGACAGGGGGCTACAATGAGCAGTTCTTC. The whole variable domain, filled in from reference TRBV30 and TRBJ2-1, reads SQTIHQWPATLVQPVGSPLSLECTVEGTSNPNLYWYRQAAGRGLQLLFYSVGIGQISSEVPQNLSASRPQDRQFILSSKKLLLSDSGFYLCAWSVLGTGGYNEQFFGPGTRLTVL.

J is TRBJ2-3 and V is TRBV5-1; D possibly corresponds to TRBD2 (5 bases). V shed 0 bases and J shed 6 bases, with 14 bases lying between them. This CDR3 comprises 15 residues. The germline V gene encodes CDR1 SGHRS and CDR2 YFSETQ. CDR3 nucleotide sequence: TGCGCCAGCAGCTTGGTCTCGGGGTCCGGCGATACGCAGTATTTT. Translation gives CASSLVSGSGDTQYF.